This T cell receptor beta chain emerged from a study of T-cell reconstitution after alpha-beta-depleted transplantation in children. This clonotype was observed at least ten times. Antigen specificity is unknown. Construction of the TCRbeta library involved unique molecular identifiers. TCRdb passed the PCR reads through MiXCR, listing each CDR3 protein once. The table records about 200,000 distinct CDR3 sequences, approximately 6.8% of them present only once. V lost 4 bases, J lost 8 bases, and 23 bases lay in between. Germline CDR1 and CDR2: SQVTM and ANQGSEA. The CDR3 is made up of 15 amino acids. Regarding the study as a whole: The origin of alpha-beta T cells about two months after transplant was reportedly several hundred expanded graft clones. At the one-year point after transplant, T-cell counts and TCRbeta diversity were found to come mostly from T cells that had been newly produced. From surviving recipient T cells and thymic progenitors came the high day-60 TCRbeta diversity observed in some patients.

The receptor was derived from a girl less than two years old with combined immunodeficiency, due to receive a stem cell transplant. This specimen was PBMCs, taken before TCRalphabeta/CD19-depleted stem cell transplant. The V and J genes are TRBV29-1 and TRBJ1-1; D might be TRBD1 (6 bases). The CDR3 spells CSVVIRGRRGYEAFF. DNA for the CDR3: TGCAGCGTTGTTATTAGGGGGAGGAGGGGTTACGAAGCTTTCTTT.